This T cell receptor (beta chain) was documented in a study of T cell changes during pregnancy in multiple sclerosis. The CDR3 extends over 13 amino acids. The V gene's germline CDR1 is MDHEN and CDR2 SYDVKM. V trimming: 5 bases; J trimming: 13 bases; junction bases outside the gene matches: 10. Data came from immunoSEQ multiplex PCR; TCRdb stores just in-frame clones and leaves some out. Of 55,000 to 85,000 clones listed, approximately 90% are singletons. The chain recombines TRBV28 with TRBJ2-1; TRBD1 aligns across 8 bases. The specimen comprised peripheral blood, sampled in the third trimester of pregnancy. The clonotype comes from a female donor with multiple sclerosis, enrolled in a pregnancy study. In nucleotides, the CDR3 is TGTGCCAGCAGTCCCCCAGGGGGCCAAACTCAGTTCTTC. Protein product: CASSPPGGQTQFF. Combining the CDR3 with reference TRBV28 and TRBJ2-1 gives the whole variable domain DVKVTQSSRYLVKRTGEKVFLECVQDMDHENMFWYRQDPGLGLRLIYFSYDVKMKEKGDIPEGYSVSREKKERFSLILESASTNQTSMYLCASSPPGGQTQFFGPGTRLTVL.